These 25 T cell receptor beta chains originate from one sample sequenced in a study of OX40 agonist ivuxolimab in advanced cancers. Clones were sequenced by immunoSEQ multiplex PCR, and TCRdb holds only the in-frame ones, with some missing. Of about 62,000 clones detected, approximately 79% appear once; the ten largest clones hold around 9.9%. The sequencing here drew on CD4+ or CD8+ T cells sorted from blood, taken in a trial of the OX40 agonist ivuxolimab. These receptors originate from an adult with an advanced solid tumor such as melanoma, head and neck, liver or kidney cancer.

This clone was picked up one time. The genes are TRBV6-6 and TRBJ1-2, with 9 bases matching TRBD1. This CDR3 comprises 14 residues. Germline V CDR1 and CDR2: MNHNY, SVGAGI (reference sequence). The trim removed 5 bases at V and 6 bases at J, leaving 7 bases unmatched. The CDR3 here is CASSPTGGVHGYTF. The CDR3 DNA reads TGTGCCAGCAGTCCGACAGGGGGAGTCCATGGCTACACCTTC.

The gene calls are TRBV28 and TRBJ1-5; D is unresolved. The CDR3 contains 17 residues. V was clipped by 2 bases and J by 2 bases, with 16 bases between them. Germline assignment: CDR1 MDHEN and CDR2 SYDVKM. The CDR3 nucleotides read TGTGCCAGCAGTTTAGGGTACCGGTCGGCGGGCAATCAGCCCCAGCATTTT. Its protein product is CASSLGYRSAGNQPQHF.

This chain joins TRBV7-9 and TRBJ2-7; D gene unclear. V lost 3 bases to trimming and J lost 2 bases, with 5 bases between them. Germline loops: CDR1 SEHNR, CDR2 FQNEAQ (reference sequence). This CDR3 comprises 12 residues. CDR3 nucleotides: TGTGCCAGCAGCTTGTTGGCCTACGAGCAGTACTTC. Protein sequence: CASSLLAYEQYF.

The chain employs TRBV7-9 and TRBJ1-5; D is perhaps TRBD1 (6 bases). Looked up from germline, CDR1 is SEHNR and CDR2 is FQNEAQ (reference sequence). V dropped 0 bases and J dropped 3 bases, with 12 bases sitting between them. This CDR3 is built from 16 residues. CDR3 DNA: TGTGCCAGCAGCTTAGCGACCGGGGGCGACAATCAGCCCCAGCATTTT. It codes for CASSLATGGDNQPQHF.

This chain uses TRBV2 with TRBJ2-3; tentatively, D is TRBD1 or TRBD2 (6 bases each). Germline CDR1 is SNHLY and CDR2 is FYNNEI. The V and J ends lost 6 bases and 5 bases respectively, with 21 bases between them. The CDR3 sequence is 16 residues long. In nucleotides, the CDR3 is TGTGCCAGCAGAGGTGGGGGCGGGGTTAGGATAGATACGCAGTATTTT. Its translation is CASRGGGGVRIDTQYF.

Remarks on this clone: Germline is not matched at one junction end, which may reflect a read error. This sequence joins TRBV5-4 and TRBJ1-6, with D hard to call. This CDR3 has 16 amino acids. Germline CDR1 is SGHNT and CDR2 is YYREEE (reference sequence). The CDR3: CASSHEHDSGNSPLHF. In DNA, the CDR3 is TGCGCCAGCAGCCACGAGCACGACTCGGGTAATTCACCCCTCCACTTT.

The chain is built from TRBV27 and TRBJ1-2, with a weak D call TRBD1 (6 bases). Trimming removed 3 bases from V and 1 base from J, with 6 bases in between. Per the germline V gene, CDR1 is MNHEY and CDR2 is SMNVEV (reference sequence). CDR3 length: 13 amino acids. CDR3 nucleotides: TGTGCCAGCAGTTTCAGGGGTAACTATGGCTACACCTTC. It is translated as CASSFRGNYGYTF.

The V and J genes are TRBV7-2 and TRBJ1-2; D is unclear. V lost 5 bases and J lost 1, with 14 bases in between. The CDR3 spans 15 residues. Germline CDR1 is SGHTA and CDR2 is FQGNSA. The CDR3 loop reads CASSIRVQNNYGYTF. The CDR3 bases are TGTGCCAGCAGCATAAGGGTACAGAATAACTATGGCTACACCTTC. The full variable domain, with the rest looked up from reference TRBV7-2 and TRBJ1-2, is GAGVSQSPSNKVTEKGKDVELRCDPISGHTALYWYRQSLGQGLEFLIYFQGNSAPDKSGLPSDRFSAERTGGSVSTLTIQRTQQEDSAVYLCASSIRVQNNYGYTFGSGTRLTVV.

This chain connects TRBV19 to TRBJ1-1, with a possible D match to TRBD1 (6 bases). Between the trimmed V and J ends, which lost 2 bases and 2 bases, there was a span of 15 bases. From germline, CDR1 is LNHDA and CDR2 SQIVND (reference sequence). The CDR3 sequence is 16 residues long. The CDR3 DNA reads TGTGCCAGTAGTATATCGCACAGGGCGCTAAACACTGAAGCTTTCTTT. It encodes CASSISHRALNTEAFF.

This chain joins TRBV7-9 and TRBJ2-1, with 11 bases that match TRBD1. Germline values: CDR1 SEHNR, CDR2 FQNEAQ (reference sequence). The CDR3 has 16 amino acids. The V and J ends lost 2 bases and 7 bases, in that order; junction bases with no gene match: 7. The CDR3 region is CASSLKIGTGGNEQFF. CDR3 nucleotides: TGTGCCAGCAGCTTAAAGATAGGGACAGGGGGAAATGAGCAGTTCTTC.

This rearrangement joins TRBV7-3 to TRBJ2-1; 9 nucleotides line up with TRBD2. The CDR3 sequence is 16 residues long. Germline V lookup: CDR1 SGHTA, CDR2 FQGTGA. With V trimmed by 2 bases and J by 4 bases, 6 bases remained unmatched. Here the CDR3 DNA reads TGTGCCAGCAGCTTAGGACCTAGCGGGGCGTACAATGAGCAGTTCTTC. This sequence encodes CASSLGPSGAYNEQFF. Full variable domain (outside the CDR3, taken from reference TRBV7-3 and TRBJ2-1): GAGVSQTPSNKVTEKGKYVELRCDPISGHTALYWYRQSLGQGPEFLIYFQGTGAADDSGLPNDRFFAVRPEGSVSTLKIQRTERGDSAVYLCASSLGPSGAYNEQFFGPGTRLTVL.

The V call is TRBV7-9, the J call TRBJ1-4, with 7 positions matching TRBD1. V trimming: 5 bases; J trimming: 0 bases; junction bases outside the gene matches: 3. CDR1 is SEHNR and CDR2 is FQNEAQ in the germline V gene (reference sequence). This CDR3 spans 15 amino acids. The CDR3 sequence is CASSRQGATNEKLFF. In DNA form, the CDR3 reads TGTGCCAGCAGCCGACAGGGCGCAACTAATGAAAAACTGTTTTTT.

This chain connects TRBV11-3 to TRBJ2-3; 7 bases are a match to TRBD2. Germline loops: CDR1 SGHNT, CDR2 YENEEA. J was trimmed by 1 base and V by 1 base; bases with no gene match: 8. The CDR3 runs to 17 residues. CDR3 in amino acids: CASSLAGGSWGTDTQYF. The CDR3 coding sequence is TGTGCCAGCAGCTTAGCGGGAGGCTCGTGGGGCACAGATACGCAGTATTTT. Full variable domain (outside the CDR3, taken from reference TRBV11-3 and TRBJ2-3): EAGVVQSPRYKIIEKKQPVAFWCNPISGHNTLYWYLQNLGQGPELLIRYENEEAVDDSQLPKDRFSAERLKGVDSTLKIQPAELGDSAVYLCASSLAGGSWGTDTQYFGPGTRLTVL.

V is TRBV30 and J is TRBJ1-2; a weak D match, TRBD1 (5 bases). Germline values: CDR1 GTSNPN, CDR2 SVGIG (reference sequence). The CDR3 sequence is 12 residues long. CDR3 loop: CAQDGDYYGYTF. In DNA form, the CDR3 reads TGTGCACAGGACGGTGATTACTATGGCTACACCTTC.

J is TRBJ2-7 and V is TRBV10-3; D possibly corresponds to TRBD1 (6 bases). Trimming removed 6 bases from V and 2 bases from J, with 14 bases in between. The germline V gene encodes CDR1 ENHRY and CDR2 SYGVKD. CDR3 length equals 14 residues. This CDR3 is CAISSGTRAYEQYF. In nucleotides, the CDR3 is TGTGCCATCAGCTCCGGGACACGAGCCTACGAGCAGTACTTC.

This rearrangement joins TRBV7-3 to TRBJ2-5, with 11 bases that match TRBD2. CDR1 is SGHTA and CDR2 is FQGTGA in the germline V gene. J gave up 5 bases and V 5 bases, and 13 bases lay outside the gene matches. CDR3 length: 17 amino acids. The CDR3 sequence: CASSPGLAGPKWETQYF. CDR3 bases: TGTGCCAGCAGCCCTGGACTAGCGGGTCCCAAATGGGAGACCCAGTACTTC. Full variable domain (rest looked up from reference TRBV7-3 and TRBJ2-5): GAGVSQTPSNKVTEKGKYVELRCDPISGHTALYWYRQSLGQGPEFLIYFQGTGAADDSGLPNDRFFAVRPEGSVSTLKIQRTERGDSAVYLCASSPGLAGPKWETQYFGPGTRLLVL.

J is TRBJ2-7 and V is TRBV29-1; 7 positions match TRBD1. Germline V gives CDR1 SQVTM, CDR2 ANQGSEA. With V trimmed by 4 bases and J by 7 bases, 16 bases remained unmatched. This CDR3 is built from 15 residues. The CDR3 DNA reads as TGCAGCGTTGTTTATCCTAGGGGGCCAACTCGGGAGCAGTACTTC. The encoded protein is CSVVYPRGPTREQYF.

The rearrangement joins TRBV29-1 to TRBJ2-5, with D perhaps matching TRBD1 (5 bases). The CDR3 has 13 residues. Between the trimmed V and J ends, which lost 5 bases and 5 bases, there was a span of 15 bases. CDR1 is SQVTM, CDR2 ANQGSEA, per germline. The CDR3 sequence: CSVRQLSWETQYF. The CDR3 DNA sequence: TGCAGCGTTCGACAGCTAAGCTGGGAGACCCAGTACTTC. The full variable domain, rest sourced from reference TRBV29-1 and TRBJ2-5, is SAVISQKPSRDICQRGTSLTIQCQVDSQVTMMFWYRQQPGQSLTLIATANQGSEATYESGFVIDKFPISRPNLTFSTLTVSNMSPEDSSIYLCSVRQLSWETQYFGPGTRLLVL.

This chain uses TRBV11-2 with TRBJ2-2; 7 bases are shared with TRBD2. Trimming cost V 8 bases and J 6 bases; bases outside gene matches: 9. The CDR3 has 14 residues. Per the germline V gene, CDR1 is SGHAT and CDR2 is FQNNGV. In nucleotides, the CDR3 is TGTGCCAGCTGGATGGTAGCGGGCGCCGGGGAGCTGTTTTTT. Translation gives CASWMVAGAGELFF.

This clone occurred a few times. The chain joins TRBV27 to TRBJ2-1; perhaps TRBD1 as D (6 bases). V lost 3 bases to trimming and J lost 2 bases, with 11 bases between them. The CDR3 is 15 residues long. CDR1 is MNHEY and CDR2 is SMNVEV in the germline V gene (reference sequence). The CDR3 spells CASSFGQLAYNEQFF. The CDR3 DNA reads TGTGCCAGCAGTTTTGGACAGTTGGCCTACAATGAGCAGTTCTTC.

V usage is TRBV13 and J usage is TRBJ1-3, with 8 nucleotides matching TRBD1. The ends lost 4 bases at V and 2 bases at J; junction bases unmatched: 1. Germline-derived CDR1 and CDR2 are PRHDT and FYEKMQ (reference sequence). The CDR3 is made up of 14 amino acids. The CDR3 sequence is CASSSQGAGNTIYF. CDR3 DNA sequence: TGTGCCAGCAGCTCACAGGGGGCTGGAAACACCATATATTTT.

To note about this clone: This may be a read error, as it is one base from a much larger clone. The chain couples TRBV7-2 to TRBJ1-1; D not certain. Deletions cut 3 bases from V and 1 base from J, with 6 bases between. The CDR3 is 13 amino acids. Germline lookup yields CDR1 SGHTA and CDR2 FQGNSA. The CDR3: CASSFMGNTEAFF. In DNA form, the CDR3 reads TGTGCCAGCAGCTTTATGGGGAACACTGAAGCTTTCTTT. The entire variable domain, with the rest obtained from reference TRBV7-2 and TRBJ1-1, is as follows: GAGVSQSPSNKVTEKGKDVELRCDPISGHTALYWYRQSLGQGLEFLIYFQGNSAPDKSGLPSDRFSAERTGGSVSTLTIQRTQQEDSAVYLCASSFMGNTEAFFGQGTRLTVV.

V and J are TRBV25-1 and TRBJ1-3, with a tentative D call TRBD1 (5 bases). Germline CDR1 and CDR2: MGHDK and SYGVNS. Trimming removed 1 base at V and 4 bases at J, with 11 bases between. The CDR3 is 15 amino acids. Here the CDR3 DNA reads TGTGCCAGCAGTGAATGGGGGGGAAAAGGAAACACCATATATTTT. Protein product: CASSEWGGKGNTIYF.

The chain couples TRBV6-6 to TRBJ1-4; D is perhaps TRBD1 (6 bases). This CDR3 is built from 14 residues. V lost 6 bases, J lost 3 bases, and 11 bases lay in between. Germline CDR1 MNHNY, CDR2 SVGAGI (reference sequence). CDR3 bases: TGTGCCAGCAGCTTGGACAGCTCTAATGAAAAACTGTTTTTT. Amino acids: CASSLDSSNEKLFF.

Of note for this clone: Relative to the germline gene, one junction end is altered; a read error may explain this. The same CDR3 also results from other DNA sequences found in this sample. This chain links TRBV27 with TRBJ2-2; D unresolved. This CDR3 contains 12 residues. Germline assignment: CDR1 MNHEY and CDR2 SMNVEV (reference sequence). In DNA, the CDR3 is TGTGCCAGCAGTCCAAACACGGGGGAGCTGTTTTTT. Encoded protein: CASSPNTGELFF.